The clone carrying this TCR beta chain was counted many times. Its antigen is unidentified. These data belong to a study of T-cell reconstitution after alpha-beta-depleted transplantation in children. Study conclusions and caveats: One year post-transplant, T-cell counts and diversity were largely derived from T cells produced anew. After transplant, high TCRbeta diversity at day 60 in some patients arose from surviving recipient T cells and thymic progenitors.

Library preparation (for TCRbeta) was performed with unique molecular identifiers. Each CDR3 protein gets one entry after TCRdb re-called the PCR reads with MiXCR. The table lists 220,000 or so distinct CDR3 sequences, under 9.5% of them singletons. The CDR3 covers 18 residues. The V and J ends lost 0 bases and 0 bases respectively, with 12 bases between them. The germline CDR1 and CDR2 sequences are SGHDN and FVKESK. The source of this sequence is a male patient between 5 and 17 years old who had a stem cell transplant for acute lymphoblastic leukemia, so the T cells may come from the graft donor. Here the sequenced sample was PBMCs, mostly from graft donor cells, taken 180 days after TCRalphabeta/CD19-depleted stem cell transplant. The J gene is TRBJ1-6, the V gene TRBV14; D remains unclear. The CDR3 is CASSQDPGRSSYNSPLHF. For the CDR3, the DNA is TGTGCCAGCAGCCAAGATCCGGGGAGGAGCTCCTATAATTCACCCCTCCACTTT.